This note documents a single T cell receptor beta chain sequence. The data were obtained in a study of blood T cell repertoires in COVID-19. Study background: Both acute and convalescent COVID-19 samples were obtained from the United States, Italy and Spain. PBMCs, B-cell-depleted T cells, or T cells provided the cDNA or gDNA that made up the material.

The CDR3 is 16 residues long. Authors' processing steps: Quantification of nucleated cells was approximated via reference gene primer amplification. Sequencing was performed with immunoSEQ multiplex PCR; in TCRdb, only in-frame clones are kept and a portion is missing. Clone size and the V and J calls come from that table; the DNA yielded D and trimming. In the table there are over 400,000 clones, 70% to 90% of which are singletons. V and J are TRBV21-1 and TRBJ1-6; TRBD1, the table's D call, lacks a check against the DNA. TRBV21-1 is a pseudogene locus. The sample was peripheral blood. The sequence was collected from a human donor in a cohort sampled during active COVID-19. This CDR3 reads CAISEWGQDGNSPLHF. In nucleotides, the CDR3 is TGTGCCATCTCTGAGTGGGGACAAGATGGCAATTCACCCCTCCACTTT.